The rows below give T cell receptor beta chains drawn from one sample of a study of T-cell reconstitution after alpha-beta-depleted transplantation in children. TCRdb itself ran the PCR reads through MiXCR, one entry per CDR3 protein. The sample lists 200,000 to 300,000 distinct CDR3 sequences, about 23% seen once, with about 2.6% in the top ten. Sequences were derived from PBMCs, sampled before TCRalphabeta/CD19-depleted stem cell transplant. The receptors were sampled from a girl aged 2 to 10 with Fanconi anemia, due to receive a stem cell transplant. The conserved cysteine and the conserved F or W are not part of the CDR3 here. The order of the fields is V gene, J gene, clone size, CDR3 protein. Clone size is shown for a subset of rows, as once, few, many or a class of expanded clone.

V: TRBV20-1
J: TRBJ2-1
size: many
CDR3: SSFGGRNEQF

V: TRBV7-9
J: TRBJ2-7
size: once
CDR3: ASSLSETAYEQY

V: TRBV10-3
J: TRBJ2-5
size: many
CDR3: AISEVNQETQY

V: TRBV6-4
J: TRBJ2-1
size: few
CDR3: ASSAGYPDVNEQF

V: TRBV12-3/TRBV12-4
J: TRBJ2-5
size: NA
CDR3: ASSGLKVQETQY

V: TRBV7-3
J: TRBJ1-2
size: NA
CDR3: ASSLQPGNGYT

V: TRBV5-1
J: TRBJ2-3
size: many
CDR3: ASSLEGVWTDTQY

V: TRBV10-3
J: TRBJ2-1
size: many
CDR3: AISESLSQYNEQF

V: TRBV20-1
J: TRBJ1-4
size: many
CDR3: SAAQGATNEKLF

V: TRBV6-2/TRBV6-3
J: TRBJ2-3
size: few
CDR3: ASSEMGLAVHTQY

V: TRBV20-1
J: TRBJ1-2
size: many
CDR3: SALDRGNRYT

V: TRBV20-1
J: TRBJ2-3
size: many
CDR3: SAVPAFTDTQY

V: TRBV7-2
J: TRBJ2-2
size: NA
CDR3: ASSLYRGATGELF

V: TRBV20-1
J: TRBJ2-1
size: NA
CDR3: SARGLAAYNEQF

V: TRBV7-6
J: TRBJ2-7
size: NA
CDR3: ASSLEGGPYYEQY

V: TRBV11-2
J: TRBJ2-7
size: NA
CDR3: ASSSGPQY

V: TRBV29-1
J: TRBJ2-7
size: many
CDR3: SAEGGGIDYEQY

V: TRBV29-1
J: TRBJ2-5
size: NA
CDR3: SVVWETQY

V: TRBV18
J: TRBJ1-6
size: few
CDR3: ASSTSPGDPPLH

V: TRBV20-1
J: TRBJ2-3
size: few
CDR3: SARGWESGARTDTQY

V: TRBV25-1
J: TRBJ2-7
size: many
CDR3: ASSPGGNEQY

V: TRBV20-1
J: TRBJ2-5
size: many
CDR3: SARTPPFQETQY

V: TRBV2
J: TRBJ2-5
size: NA
CDR3: ASTGGETQY

V: TRBV7-9
J: TRBJ2-2
size: many
CDR3: ASSFGPLF

V: TRBV20-1
J: TRBJ2-1
size: few
CDR3: SARMPGGHDNEQF

V: TRBV24-1
J: TRBJ1-5
size: NA
CDR3: ATSERQVNQPQH

V: TRBV20-1
J: TRBJ2-7
size: many
CDR3: SASPAAYEQY

V: TRBV18
J: TRBJ2-1
size: NA
CDR3: ASSPTGTSAYEQF

V: TRBV20-1
J: TRBJ2-5
size: NA
CDR3: SASLRSARETQY

V: TRBV28
J: TRBJ2-7
size: NA
CDR3: ASSPQWQGYEQY

V: TRBV5-1
J: TRBJ2-3
size: NA
CDR3: ASSLEFQLSTDTQY

V: TRBV6-1
J: TRBJ1-2
size: NA
CDR3: ASSEPGQGFGYT

V: TRBV15
J: TRBJ2-1
size: many
CDR3: ATSRQRPREQF